This TCR beta chain was captured in a study of CD8 T cells in Susac syndrome. V was cut by 1 base and J by 4 bases, with 10 bases left in between. The CDR3 sequence is 14 residues long. Germline loops: CDR1 SGHTA, CDR2 FQGNSA. Reverse transcription used about 0.45 to 1 ug RNA and random hexamers. TCR beta CDR3 was amplified by immunoSEQ multiplex PCR. This amplification extended across 54 Vbeta and 13 Jbeta segments. TCRdb recomputed calls from the immunoSEQ multiplex PCR reads with MiXCR, one row per CDR3 protein. This table holds about 120,000 distinct CDR3 sequences, roughly 91% found once. The sequence derives from a human donor in good health. The source material was CD4+ T cells from PBMCs. The chain employs TRBV7-2 and TRBJ2-5; possibly TRBD2 for D (5 bases). The CDR3 reads CASSLDRGRETQYF. CDR3 DNA sequence: TGTGCCAGCAGCTTAGACAGAGGGAGAGAGACCCAGTACTTC.